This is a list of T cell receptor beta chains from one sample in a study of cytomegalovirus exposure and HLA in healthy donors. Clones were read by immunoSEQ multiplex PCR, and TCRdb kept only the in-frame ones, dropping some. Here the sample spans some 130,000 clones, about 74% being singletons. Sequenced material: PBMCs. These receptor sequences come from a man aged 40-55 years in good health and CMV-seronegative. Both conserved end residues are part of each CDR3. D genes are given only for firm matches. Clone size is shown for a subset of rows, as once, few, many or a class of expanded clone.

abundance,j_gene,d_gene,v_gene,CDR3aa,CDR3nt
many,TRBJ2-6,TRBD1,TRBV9,CASEARGRTSGANVLTF,TGTGCCAGCGAGGCAAGGGGGCGCACCTCTGGGGCCAACGTCCTGACTTTC
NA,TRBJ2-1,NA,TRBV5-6,CASSLVGGEQFF,TGTGCCAGCAGCTTGGTTGGAGGTGAGCAGTTCTTC
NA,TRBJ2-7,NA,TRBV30,CAQGAYEQYF,TGTGCCCAAGGGGCCTACGAGCAGTACTTC
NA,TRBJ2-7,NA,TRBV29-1,CSVNWGDEQYF,TGCAGCGTAAACTGGGGGGACGAGCAGTACTTC
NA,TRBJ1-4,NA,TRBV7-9,CASSLAGANEKLFF,TGTGCCAGCAGCTTAGCAGGGGCGAATGAAAAACTGTTTTTT
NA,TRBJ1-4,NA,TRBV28,CASSLWIATNEKLFF,TGTGCCAGCAGTTTATGGATAGCAACTAATGAAAAACTGTTTTTT
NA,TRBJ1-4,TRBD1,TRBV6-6,CASTPRQGPTNEKLFF,TGTGCCAGCACCCCGCGACAGGGGCCAACTAATGAAAAACTGTTTTTT
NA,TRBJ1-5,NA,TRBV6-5,CASSYSTAHQPQHF,TGTGCCAGCAGTTACTCGACAGCCCATCAGCCCCAGCATTTT
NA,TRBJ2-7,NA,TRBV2,CASSEGRGTYEQYF,TGTGCCAGCAGTGAAGGTAGGGGGACCTACGAGCAGTACTTC
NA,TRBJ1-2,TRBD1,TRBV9,CASSVRGTGAYGYTF,TGTGCCAGCAGCGTAAGGGGGACAGGGGCCTATGGCTACACCTTC
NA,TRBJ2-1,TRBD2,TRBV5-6,CASSTYQAGAPEEQFF,TGTGCCAGCAGCACGTACCAAGCGGGAGCCCCGGAGGAGCAGTTCTTC
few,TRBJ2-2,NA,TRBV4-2,CASSQADTNTGELFF,TGTGCCAGCAGCCAAGCGGACACGAACACCGGGGAGCTGTTTTTT
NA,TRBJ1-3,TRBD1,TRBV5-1,CASSLDGTGINTIYF,TGCGCCAGCAGCTTGGATGGGACAGGGATCAACACCATATATTTT
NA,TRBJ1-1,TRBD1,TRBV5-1,CASGTGVGTEAFF,TGCGCCAGCGGGACAGGGGTGGGTACTGAAGCTTTCTTT
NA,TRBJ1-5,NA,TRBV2,CASSNSGPPGPQHF,TGTGCCAGCAGTAACTCAGGGCCTCCTGGGCCCCAGCATTTT
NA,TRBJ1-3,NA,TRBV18,CASSPTGDTIYF,TGTGCCAGCTCACCAACCGGAGACACCATATATTTT
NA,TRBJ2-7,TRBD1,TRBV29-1,CSVEDASGTGAPYEQYF,TGCAGCGTTGAAGACGCGTCAGGGACAGGGGCCCCCTACGAGCAGTACTTC
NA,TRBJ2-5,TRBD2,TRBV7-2,CASSLRTSGGQYF,TGTGCCAGCAGCTTGAGGACTAGCGGGGGACAGTACTTC
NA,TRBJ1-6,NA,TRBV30,CAWSEQGMNSPLHF,TGTGCCTGGAGTGAACAGGGTATGAATTCACCCCTCCACTTT
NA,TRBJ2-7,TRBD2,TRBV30,CAWSVRSTSGPYEQYF,TGTGCCTGGAGTGTACGTTCGACTAGCGGTCCCTACGAGCAGTACTTC
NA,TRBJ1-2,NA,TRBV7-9,CASSSGGDYGYTF,TGTGCCAGCAGCTCGGGGGGGGACTATGGCTACACCTTC
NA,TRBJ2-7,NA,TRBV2,CASSGQGYSYEQYF,TGTGCCAGCAGTGGGCAGGGGTACTCCTACGAGCAGTACTTC
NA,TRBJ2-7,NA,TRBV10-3,CAIRDRQHYEQYF,TGTGCCATCAGAGACAGGCAGCACTACGAGCAGTACTTC
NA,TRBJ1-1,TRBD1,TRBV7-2,CASSRQGINTEAFF,TGTGCCAGCAGCCGACAGGGGATCAATACTGAAGCTTTCTTT